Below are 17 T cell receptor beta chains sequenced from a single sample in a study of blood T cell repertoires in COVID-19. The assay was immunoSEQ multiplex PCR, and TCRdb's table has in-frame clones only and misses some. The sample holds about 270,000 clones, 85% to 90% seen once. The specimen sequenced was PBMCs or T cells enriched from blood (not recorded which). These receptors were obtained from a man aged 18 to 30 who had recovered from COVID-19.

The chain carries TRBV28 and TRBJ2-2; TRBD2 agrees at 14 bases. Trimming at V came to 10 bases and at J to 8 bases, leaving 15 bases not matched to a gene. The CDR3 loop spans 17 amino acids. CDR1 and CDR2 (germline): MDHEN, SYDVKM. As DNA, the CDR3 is TGTGCCAACACGGGGTCCGGGACTAGCGGGAGAAGAGGGGAGCTGTTTTTT. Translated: CANTGSGTSGRRGELFF.

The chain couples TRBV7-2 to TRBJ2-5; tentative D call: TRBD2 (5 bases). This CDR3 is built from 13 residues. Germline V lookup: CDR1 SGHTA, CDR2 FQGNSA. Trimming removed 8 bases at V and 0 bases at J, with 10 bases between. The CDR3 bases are TGTGCCAGCTTAAGCGGAAACCAAGAGACCCAGTACTTC. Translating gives CASLSGNQETQYF.

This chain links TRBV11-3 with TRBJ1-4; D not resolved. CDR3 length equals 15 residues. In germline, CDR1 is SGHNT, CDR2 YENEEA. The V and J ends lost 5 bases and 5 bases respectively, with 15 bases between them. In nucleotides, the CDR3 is TGTGCCAGCAGCAGTCCTAGGGAGTCGAATGAAAAACTGTTTTTT. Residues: CASSSPRESNEKLFF.

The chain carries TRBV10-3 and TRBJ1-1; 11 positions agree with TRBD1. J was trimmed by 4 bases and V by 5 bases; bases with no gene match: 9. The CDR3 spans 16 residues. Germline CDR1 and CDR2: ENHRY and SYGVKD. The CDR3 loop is CAISFGQGAFSTEAFF. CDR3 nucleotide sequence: TGTGCCATCAGTTTTGGACAGGGGGCTTTCAGCACTGAAGCTTTCTTT.

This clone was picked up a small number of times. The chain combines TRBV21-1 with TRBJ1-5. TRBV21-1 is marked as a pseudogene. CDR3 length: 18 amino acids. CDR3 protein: CASPGITKFGYSNQPQHF. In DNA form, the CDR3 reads TGTGCCTCGCCGGGGATAACGAAATTCGGGTATAGCAATCAGCCCCAGCATTTT.

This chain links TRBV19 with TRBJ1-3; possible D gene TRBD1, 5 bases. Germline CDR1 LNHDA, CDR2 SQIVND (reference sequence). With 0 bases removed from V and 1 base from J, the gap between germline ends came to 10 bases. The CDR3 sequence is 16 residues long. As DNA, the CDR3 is TGTGCCAGTAGTATAGATGGGCAGGGATCTGGAAACACCATATATTTT. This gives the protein CASSIDGQGSGNTIYF.

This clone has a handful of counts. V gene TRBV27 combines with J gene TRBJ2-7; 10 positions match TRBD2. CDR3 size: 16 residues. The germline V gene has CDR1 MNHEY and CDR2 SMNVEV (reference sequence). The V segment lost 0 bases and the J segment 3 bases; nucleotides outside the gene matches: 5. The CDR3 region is CASSLSPSGSYYEQYF. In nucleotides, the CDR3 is TGTGCCAGCAGTTTATCCCCTAGCGGGAGTTACTACGAGCAGTACTTC.

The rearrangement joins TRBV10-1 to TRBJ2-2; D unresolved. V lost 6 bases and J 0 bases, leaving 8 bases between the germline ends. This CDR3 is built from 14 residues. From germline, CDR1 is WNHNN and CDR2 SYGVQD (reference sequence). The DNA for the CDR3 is TGCGCCAGCAGGAGTTCTGCGAACACCGGGGAGCTGTTTTTT. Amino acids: CASRSSANTGELFF.

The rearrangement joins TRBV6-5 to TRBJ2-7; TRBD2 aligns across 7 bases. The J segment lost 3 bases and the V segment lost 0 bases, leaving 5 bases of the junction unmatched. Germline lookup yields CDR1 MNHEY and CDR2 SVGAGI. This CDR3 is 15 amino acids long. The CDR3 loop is CASSYSGGVDYEQYF. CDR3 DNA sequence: TGTGCCAGCAGTTACTCGGGGGGGGTTGACTACGAGCAGTACTTC.

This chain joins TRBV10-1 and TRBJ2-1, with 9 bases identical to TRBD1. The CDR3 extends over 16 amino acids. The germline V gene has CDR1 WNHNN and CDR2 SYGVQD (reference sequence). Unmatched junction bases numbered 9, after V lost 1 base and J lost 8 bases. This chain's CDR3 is CASSEWTGVVMDEQFF. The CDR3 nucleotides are TGCGCCAGCAGTGAGTGGACAGGGGTGGTGATGGATGAGCAGTTCTTC.

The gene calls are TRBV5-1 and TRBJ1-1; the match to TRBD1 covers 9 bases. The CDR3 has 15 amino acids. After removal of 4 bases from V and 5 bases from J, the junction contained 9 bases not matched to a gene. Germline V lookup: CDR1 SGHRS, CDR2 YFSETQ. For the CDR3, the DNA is TGCGCCAGCAGCCAGGGACAGGGTGGAGGGACTGAAGCTTTCTTT. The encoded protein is CASSQGQGGGTEAFF.

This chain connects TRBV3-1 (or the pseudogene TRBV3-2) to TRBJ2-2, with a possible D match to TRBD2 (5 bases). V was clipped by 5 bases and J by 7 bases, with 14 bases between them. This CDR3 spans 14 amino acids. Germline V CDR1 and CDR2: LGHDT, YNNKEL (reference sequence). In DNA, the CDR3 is TGTGCCAGCAGCTATGCAAATCGGGGCGGGGAGCTGTTTTTT. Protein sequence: CASSYANRGGELFF.

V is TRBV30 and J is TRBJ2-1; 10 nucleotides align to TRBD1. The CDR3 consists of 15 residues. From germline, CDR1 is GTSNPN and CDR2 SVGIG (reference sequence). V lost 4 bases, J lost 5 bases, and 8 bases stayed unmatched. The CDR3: CAWKSDRGLDNEQFF. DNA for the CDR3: TGTGCCTGGAAATCGGACAGGGGGTTGGACAATGAGCAGTTCTTC.

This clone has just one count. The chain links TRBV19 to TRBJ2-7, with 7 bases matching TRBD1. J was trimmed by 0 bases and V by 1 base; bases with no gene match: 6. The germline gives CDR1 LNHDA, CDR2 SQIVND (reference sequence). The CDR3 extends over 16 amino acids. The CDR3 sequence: CASSIGGQRSSYEQYF. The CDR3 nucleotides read TGTGCCAGTAGTATAGGGGGACAGAGGAGCTCCTACGAGCAGTACTTC.

The CDR3 protein is CASSPPGGRTGELFF. The CDR3 bases are TGTGCCAGCAGCCCCCCAGGGGGGAGGACCGGGGAGCTGTTTTTT. The chain links TRBV4-2 to TRBJ2-2; a possible D gene is TRBD1 (7 bases). The CDR3 covers 15 residues. Germline lookup yields CDR1 LGHNA and CDR2 YNFKEQ. Trimming cost V 4 bases and J 5 bases, with 14 bases left between them.

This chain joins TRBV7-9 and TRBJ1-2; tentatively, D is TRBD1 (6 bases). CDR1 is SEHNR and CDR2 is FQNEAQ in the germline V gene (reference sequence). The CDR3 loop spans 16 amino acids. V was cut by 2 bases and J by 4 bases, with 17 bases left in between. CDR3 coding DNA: TGTGCCAGCAGCTTATCACAGGGCGATGGCCTCTATGGCTACACCTTC. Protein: CASSLSQGDGLYGYTF.

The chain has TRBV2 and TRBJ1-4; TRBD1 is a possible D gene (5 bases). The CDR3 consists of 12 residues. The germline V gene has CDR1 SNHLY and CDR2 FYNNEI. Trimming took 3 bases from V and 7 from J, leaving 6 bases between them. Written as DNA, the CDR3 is TGTGCCAGCAGTGATAGGGGTGAAAAACTGTTTTTT. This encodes CASSDRGEKLFF.